This T cell receptor beta chain was captured in a study of control samples from healthy donors and cancer patients. With 1 base removed from V and 7 bases from J, the gap between germline ends came to 16 bases. CDR3 length: 15 residues. CDR1 is SGHAT, CDR2 FQNNGV, per germline. The data were produced by immunoSEQ multiplex PCR, yet TCRdb's version contains in-frame clones alone and is incomplete. The sample includes roughly 120,000 clones, less than 95% seen only once; the top ten take more than 3.5%. The V gene is TRBV11-2, the J gene TRBJ1-1; D call uncertain. The sequence came from a human donor in good health. The donor label of this sample is uncertain. Sequenced material: blood. The CDR3 sequence: CASSLVAIRKGEAFF. As DNA, the CDR3 is TGTGCCAGCAGCTTAGTCGCCATAAGAAAGGGTGAAGCTTTCTTT.